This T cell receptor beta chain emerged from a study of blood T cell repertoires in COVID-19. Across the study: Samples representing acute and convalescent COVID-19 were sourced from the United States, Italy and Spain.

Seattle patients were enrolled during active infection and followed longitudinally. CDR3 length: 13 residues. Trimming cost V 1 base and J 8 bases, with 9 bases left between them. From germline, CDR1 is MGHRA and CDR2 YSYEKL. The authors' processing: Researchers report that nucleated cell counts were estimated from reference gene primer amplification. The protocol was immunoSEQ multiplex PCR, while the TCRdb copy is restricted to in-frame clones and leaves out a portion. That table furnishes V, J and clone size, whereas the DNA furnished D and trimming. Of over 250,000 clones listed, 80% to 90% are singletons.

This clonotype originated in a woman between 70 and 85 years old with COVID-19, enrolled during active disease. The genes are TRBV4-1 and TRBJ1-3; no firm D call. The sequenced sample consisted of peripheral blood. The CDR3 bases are TGCGCCAGCAGCCAAGTATTTGTCGACACCATATATTTT. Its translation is CASSQVFVDTIYF.